This T cell receptor (beta chain) was captured by sequencing in a study of blood T cell repertoires in COVID-19. For the study at large: Whether acute or convalescent, the COVID-19 samples came from the United States, Italy and Spain. Nucleic acid was either cDNA or gDNA, and it came from T cells, B-cell-depleted T cells, or PBMCs.

The CDR3 loop spans 14 amino acids. CDR1 and CDR2 (germline): MNHEY, SMNVEV (reference sequence). V shed 5 bases, J shed 4 bases, and the junction held 4 bases outside the gene matches. Authors' methods: Nucleated cell counts were estimated from reference gene primer amplification. Sequencing used immunoSEQ multiplex PCR; TCRdb keeps in-frame clones, though not all of them. That table is the source of V, J and clone size, and D and trimming were worked out from the DNA. The sample shows about 100,000 clones, approximately 93% of them seen only once. The sequence derives from a man over 45 with active COVID-19. The chain employs TRBV27 and TRBJ2-3, with 9 bases lining up with TRBD2. Material: peripheral blood. In DNA, the CDR3 is TGTGCCAGCAGTCCTCTAGCGGGATCAGATACGCAGTATTTT. Residues: CASSPLAGSDTQYF.